The clone carrying this TCR beta chain was seen repeatedly, ten times or more. Its antigen is as yet unknown. There were TCR beta CDR3 regions amplified from RNA transcripts. Initially, a first-round RT-PCR of the TCR CDR3 employed the HTBI primer set. TCRdb independently ran MiXCR on the multiplex PCR reads; one entry per CDR3 protein. This table has 300,000 or so distinct CDR3 sequences, 15% to 20% appearing once. Exclusion followed for patients with uncontrolled infection, other autoimmune disease, pregnancy or lactation. This sample is part of a study of T cells in Graves' hyperthyroidism and ophthalmopathy. Regarding the study as a whole: The blood repertoire included most of the expanded thyroid clonotypes above 0.001. Before onset, ophthalmopathy was predicted by the model a median about 6.2 months earlier.

The CDR3 runs 14 residues. Germline values: CDR1 SEHNR, CDR2 FQNEAQ (reference sequence). Trimming removed 5 bases at V and 0 bases at J, with 9 bases between. Sequencing was performed on blood. This TCR derives from a woman aged 60-75 years with Graves' ophthalmopathy. This sequence joins TRBV7-9 and TRBJ2-3, with D perhaps matching TRBD2 (6 bases). CDR3 nucleotide sequence: TGTGCCAGCAGCATCGGACTAAGCACAGATACGCAGTATTTT. Translating it yields CASSIGLSTDTQYF.